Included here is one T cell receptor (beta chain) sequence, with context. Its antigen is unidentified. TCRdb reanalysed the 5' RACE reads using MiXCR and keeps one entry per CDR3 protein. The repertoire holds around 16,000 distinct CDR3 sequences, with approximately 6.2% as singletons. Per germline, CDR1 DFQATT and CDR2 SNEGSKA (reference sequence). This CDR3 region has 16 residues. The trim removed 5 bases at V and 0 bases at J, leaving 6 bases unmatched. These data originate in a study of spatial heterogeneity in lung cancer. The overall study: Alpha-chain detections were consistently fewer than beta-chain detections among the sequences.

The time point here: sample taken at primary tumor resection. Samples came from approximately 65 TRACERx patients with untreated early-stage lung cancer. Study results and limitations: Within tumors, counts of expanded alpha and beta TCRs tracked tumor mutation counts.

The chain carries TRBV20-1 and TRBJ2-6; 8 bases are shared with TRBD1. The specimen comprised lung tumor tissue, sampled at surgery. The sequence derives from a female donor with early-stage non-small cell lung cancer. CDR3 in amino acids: CSAGTGHTSGANVLTF. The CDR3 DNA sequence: TGCAGTGCTGGGACAGGACATACCTCTGGGGCCAACGTCCTGACTTTC.